This TCR beta chain was obtained from a study of blood T cell repertoires in COVID-19. Study background: Some COVID-19 samples were acute and others convalescent; all came from the United States, Italy and Spain.

Sequencing was performed with immunoSEQ multiplex PCR; in TCRdb, only in-frame clones are kept and a portion is missing. The sample has more than 85,000 clones, about 87% seen once. This CDR3 is built from 14 residues. Germline loops: CDR1 SGHNT, CDR2 YENEEA. V was shortened by 2 bases and J by 5 bases, with 12 bases between the two germline ends. The J gene is TRBJ2-5, the V gene TRBV11-3; maybe TRBD1 (5 bases). This clonotype was obtained from a human donor with COVID-19, enrolled during active disease. The donor label of this sample is uncertain. The sequenced sample consisted of peripheral blood. The CDR3 coding sequence is TGTGCCAGCAGCTTAAGGCAGGGCTCGGAGACCCAGTACTTC. The encoded protein is CASSLRQGSETQYF.